A selection of T cell receptor beta chains follows, all from one sample in a study of blood T cell repertoires in COVID-19. Generated by immunoSEQ multiplex PCR, the TCRdb table keeps only in-frame clones and is missing some. Among under 60,000 clones, around nine tenths were seen once, and the ten largest hold around 4.2%. The sample was peripheral blood. Receptor source: a man aged 50 to 59 with acute or convalescent COVID-19. CDR3s include the opening cysteine and the closing phenylalanine or tryptophan. D genes are given only for firm matches. Clone size is stated in some rows and not others, as once, few, many or a class when expanded.

D gene	clone size	V gene	J gene	CDR3 DNA	CDR3 protein
TRBD2	-	TRBV24-1	TRBJ2-4	TGTGCCACCAGTGACGCTAGCGGGAGCGGTTTGGGAAACATTCAGTACTTC	CATSDASGSGLGNIQYF
-	-	TRBV12-3/TRBV12-4	TRBJ2-7	TGTGCCAGCAGTTATGGGCCCTGGGACGAGCAGTACTTC	CASSYGPWDEQYF
TRBD1	few	TRBV5-1	TRBJ1-2	TGCGCCAGCAGCTCCGGACAGGGGGCTCTGGGCGGCTACACCTTC	CASSSGQGALGGYTF
TRBD2	-	TRBV6-5	TRBJ2-7	TGTGCCAGCAGTAAGCTAGCGGGGGGCGCCTACGAGCAGTACTTC	CASSKLAGGAYEQYF
TRBD1	-	TRBV6-4	TRBJ1-1	TGTGCCAGCAGTGCGGACAGGGGGGACACTGAAGCTTTCTTT	CASSADRGDTEAFF
TRBD2	-	TRBV29-1	TRBJ2-1	TGCAGCGTTGAAGGCCTAACTAGCGGGAAGGTGAATGAGCAGTTCTTC	CSVEGLTSGKVNEQFF
-	-	TRBV29-1	TRBJ1-3	TGCAGCGTGGGAGCGGACTCTGGAAACACCATATATTTT	CSVGADSGNTIYF
TRBD1	-	TRBV5-6	TRBJ1-2	TGTGCCAGCAGCTTGGGGGACAGGGATTACGGCTACACCTTC	CASSLGDRDYGYTF
TRBD2	-	TRBV9	TRBJ2-7	TGTGCCAGCAGCGTAGATCAGCGGGAGTTCTACGAGCAGTACTTC	CASSVDQREFYEQYF
-	-	TRBV11-3	TRBJ1-1	TGTGCCAGCAGCACCCCCCCCGGTGGGAACACTGAAGCTTTCTTT	CASSTPPGGNTEAFF
-	few	TRBV7-2	TRBJ2-1	TGTGCCAGCAGCTCGACTAATAATGAGCAGTTCTTC	CASSSTNNEQFF
-	-	TRBV7-2	TRBJ1-5	TGTGCCAGCAGCTTAGGGGGGGGAAGTCAGCCCCAGCATTTT	CASSLGGGSQPQHF
-	-	TRBV7-6	TRBJ1-3	TGTGCCAGCAGCTTACAGGGATCCACCATATATTTT	CASSLQGSTIYF
TRBD2	-	TRBV7-6	TRBJ2-5	TGTGCCAGCAGCATCCTTAGCGGGAGGGCCGGAGAGACCCAGTACTTC	CASSILSGRAGETQYF
TRBD1	-	TRBV7-8	TRBJ1-2	TGTGCCAGCAGCAGAGGTGGGACAGGGAATTTATACTATGGCTACACCTTC	CASSRGGTGNLYYGYTF
TRBD2	-	TRBV10-3	TRBJ2-7	TGTGCCATCAGTGACCGGACTAGCGGGAGATATCACGAGCAGTACTTC	CAISDRTSGRYHEQYF
TRBD1	once	TRBV2	TRBJ1-4	TGTGCCAGCAGTGCGGGACAGACAACTAATGAAAAACTGTTTTTT	CASSAGQTTNEKLFF
-	-	TRBV19	TRBJ2-1	TGTGCCAGTAGTATATTACAGGGCAAATACAATGAGCAGTTCTTC	CASSILQGKYNEQFF
-	-	TRBV6-5	TRBJ2-3	TGTGCCAGCAGAACAGGAGTAGCTAGCACAGATACGCAGTATTTT	CASRTGVASTDTQYF
TRBD1	-	TRBV5-1	TRBJ1-1	TGCGCCAGCAGCTTGTGGACAGGGGAAGGGACTGAAGCTTTCTTT	CASSLWTGEGTEAFF
-	-	TRBV6-5	TRBJ1-2	TGTGCCAGCAGTTACTCGAAGGCGGAGAACTATGGCTACACCTTC	CASSYSKAENYGYTF
-	-	TRBV21-1	TRBJ2-2	TGTGCCGTAGGGACAGCCGGGGAGCTGTTTTTT	CAVGTAGELFF
TRBD2	-	TRBV5-8	TRBJ2-1	TGTGCCAGCAGCCGCGGGGGGGACCGCCGCGCCTCCTACAATGAGCAGTTCTTC	CASSRGGDRRASYNEQFF
TRBD2	-	TRBV4-2	TRBJ2-1	TGTGCCAGCAGCCAAGTAGCGGGGCAGGATGAGCAGTTCTTC	CASSQVAGQDEQFF
TRBD1	-	TRBV30	TRBJ2-2	TGTGCCTGGAGTGAAACAGGGGTCACCGGGGAGCTGTTTTTT	CAWSETGVTGELFF
-	-	TRBV5-6	TRBJ1-2	TGTGCCAGCAGCCCGGTACAGGTTCCCTATGGCTACACCTTC	CASSPVQVPYGYTF
TRBD2	-	TRBV3-1/TRBV3-2	TRBJ2-7	TGTGCCAGCAGGGTACCATTAGCGGGAGAATCCTACGAGCAGTACTTC	CASRVPLAGESYEQYF
-	-	TRBV7-9	TRBJ2-2	TGTGCCAGCAGCTTGCGGGCGAACACCGGGGAGCTGTTTTTT	CASSLRANTGELFF
-	once	TRBV4-1	TRBJ2-5	TGCGCCAGCAGCCAAGAAGGGAGTTATAGGGTCGAGACCCAGTACTTC	CASSQEGSYRVETQYF
-	-	TRBV19	TRBJ2-5	TGTGCCAGTAGTATTGACGGAGTTGGGGAGACCCAGTACTTC	CASSIDGVGETQYF
TRBD1	-	TRBV18	TRBJ1-4	TGTGCCAGCTCGCCCTTCCTCGGGACAGGGCCCCTAGGGGATGAAAAACTGTTTTTT	CASSPFLGTGPLGDEKLFF
-	-	TRBV7-2	TRBJ2-1	TGTGCCAGCAGCCTTAGCCTGGCGGGCTCCTACAATGAGCAGTTCTTC	CASSLSLAGSYNEQFF
-	-	TRBV5-6	TRBJ2-5	TGTGCCAGCAGCATCCAGGACAGAGAACAAGAGACCCAGTACTTC	CASSIQDREQETQYF
-	-	TRBV19	TRBJ2-1	TGTGCCAGTAGTTGGGACTCCCACAATGAGCAGTTCTTC	CASSWDSHNEQFF
-	-	TRBV19	TRBJ2-2	TGTGCCGTTAAAATGCGGGGAAAGACCGGGGAGCTGTTTTTT	CAVKMRGKTGELFF
TRBD2	-	TRBV7-2	TRBJ2-7	TGTGCCAGCAGCTTATCTTCCGCGGGACTAGCGGGAAGCGAGCAGTACTTC	CASSLSSAGLAGSEQYF
TRBD2	few	TRBV11-3	TRBJ2-3	TGTGCCAGCAGCTTGGGGCTAGCGGGGGCCAGCACAGATACGCAGTATTTT	CASSLGLAGASTDTQYF